This entry lists 23 T cell receptor beta chains sequenced from one sample in a study of T cell clonality in common variable immunodeficiency. What these receptors recognize is not known. Sequencing used immunoSEQ multiplex PCR; TCRdb keeps in-frame clones, though not all of them. Singletons are absent from the sample, which has about 32,000 clones. Study-level findings and limits: Fewer deletions and N-nucleotide insertions were reportedly seen in common variable immunodeficiency TCR beta sequences.

The sample taken for sequencing was peripheral blood mononuclear cells. These TCRs come from a human donor with common variable immunodeficiency.

This clone was detected a few times. CDR3 sequence: CSVLGGEKLFF. The CDR3 bases that were read are TGCAGCGTTTTAGGGGGTGAAAAA. The gene calls are TRBV29-1 and TRBJ1-4; a weak D match, TRBD1 (6 bases). The read ends 3 residues early relative to the CDR3; the germline J gene fills the gap. With 5 bases removed from V and 7 bases from J, the gap between germline ends came to 8 bases. This CDR3 region has 11 residues. Germline loops: CDR1 SQVTM, CDR2 ANQGSEA.

A remark on this clone: Read coverage stops 3 residues before the CDR3 terminus; the germline J gene supplies the remainder. This chain uses TRBV5-1 with TRBJ2-5; D may be TRBD1 (6 bases). Germline loops: CDR1 SGHRS, CDR2 YFSETQ. This CDR3 is 16 amino acids long. Trimming removed 0 bases from V and 2 bases from J, with 14 bases in between. This chain's CDR3 is CASSLVYRVIQETQYF. The sequenced part of the CDR3 DNA is TGCGCCAGCAGCTTGGTCTACAGGGTTATTCAAGAGACC. The full variable domain, in which reference TRBV5-1 and TRBJ2-5 provide the parts outside the CDR3, is KAGVTQTPRYLIKTRGQQVTLSCSPISGHRSVSWYQQTPGQGLQFLFEYFSETQRNKGNFPGRFSGRQFSNSRSEMNVSTLELGDSALYLCASSLVYRVIQETQYFGPGTRLLVL.

This clone came up many times. The CDR3 goes on 3 residues after the read ends, and that part is filled in from the germline J gene. The J gene is TRBJ1-2, the V gene TRBV5-1, with TRBD1 identical over 7 bases. This CDR3 is built from 16 residues. The V segment lost 9 bases and the J segment 3 bases; nucleotides outside the gene matches: 17. Germline V lookup: CDR1 SGHRS, CDR2 YFSETQ. CDR3 DNA, as far as it was read: TGCGCCACCACCACAGGGGACACCCATTCGGACTATGGC. Translating it yields CATTTGDTHSDYG. The whole CDR3 protein reads CATTTGDTHSDYGYTF.

The sequenced CDR3 bases are TGTGCCAGCAGTGAAATCAGGGGGCCTAATCAGCCC. Protein: CASSEIRGPNQP. The whole CDR3 reads CASSEIRGPNQPQHF. The chain employs TRBV6-1 and TRBJ1-5; 8 bases align to TRBD1. Coverage ceases 3 residues before the CDR3 finishes, and the germline J gene fills in the end. Germline lookup yields CDR1 MNHNS and CDR2 SASEGT. CDR3 length: 15 amino acids. J gave up 4 bases and V 2 bases, and 4 bases lay outside the gene matches.

A remark on this clone: With the read ending 3 residues before the CDR3 end, the germline J gene is used to fill in that end. This chain connects TRBV2 to TRBJ1-5; no firm D call. Germline lookup yields CDR1 SNHLY and CDR2 FYNNEI. Trimming pared 8 bases from V and 0 bases from J, leaving 8 bases between. This CDR3 comprises 13 residues. CDR3 in amino acids: CASRGNSNQPQHF. CDR3 bases read: TGTGCCAGCCGCGGGAATAGCAATCAGCCC.

Concerning this clone itself: Read data end 3 residues before the CDR3 end; the end is taken from the germline J gene. This chain links TRBV19 with TRBJ1-5; possible D gene TRBD1, 6 bases. With 4 bases removed from V and 9 bases from J, the gap between germline ends came to 22 bases. This CDR3 has 16 amino acids. The germline gives CDR1 LNHDA, CDR2 SQIVND (reference sequence). CDR3 DNA (partial): TGTGCCAGTAGTAAGAGGGAAGCGGGGGCAATTTGGCCC. Translation: CASSKREAGAIWP. The whole CDR3 protein reads CASSKREAGAIWPQHF.

This clone appeared a few times. With the read ending 3 residues before the CDR3 end, the germline J gene is used to fill in that end. The chain has TRBV2 and TRBJ1-1; possible D gene TRBD1, 5 bases. The CDR3 sequence is 15 residues long. Trimming took off 5 bases at V and 1 base at J, with 14 bases between the two ends. The germline V gene encodes CDR1 SNHLY and CDR2 FYNNEI. The CDR3 is CASSFGATGNTEAFF. The part of the CDR3 DNA that was read is TGTGCCAGCAGTTTTGGGGCTACAGGGAACACTGAA.

This clone was recorded many times. A junction boundary mismatches the germline segment, possibly from a read error. The CDR3 end lies 3 residues beyond the end of the read and is filled in from the germline J gene. V gene TRBV5-8 combines with J gene TRBJ1-5; 9 nucleotides agree with TRBD1. Germline CDR1 and CDR2: SGHTS and YDEGEE. CDR3 length: 15 residues. Partial CDR3 DNA: TGTGCCAGCAGATTGGGACAGGGAGCTTTTAAGCCC. Translated, it gives CASRLGQGAFKP. The whole CDR3 reads CASRLGQGAFKPQHF.

This clone has at least ten counts. The read stops 3 residues short of the end of the CDR3; the missing end is completed from the germline J gene. The chain joins TRBV20-1 to TRBJ1-2; no reliable D call. CDR3 length equals 15 residues. The V and J ends lost 1 base and 1 base respectively, with 13 bases between them. The germline V gene encodes CDR1 DFQATT and CDR2 SNEGSKA (reference sequence). The CDR3 sequence: CSARALTSVNYGYTF. The DNA read from the CDR3 is TGCAGTGCTAGAGCCCTTACCTCGGTTAACTATGGC.

This clone was seen more than once but under ten times. Read sequence stops 3 residues before the CDR3 end, and the germline J gene provides the missing end. The genes are TRBV6-2 or TRBV6-3 and TRBJ1-5; TRBD1 is a possible D gene (6 bases). Germline loops: CDR1 MNHEY, CDR2 SVGEGT. The V and J ends lost 1 base and 1 base respectively, with 11 bases between them. The CDR3 totals 16 residues. The part of the CDR3 DNA that was read is TGTGCCAGCAGTTACTGGGGAGGGGGAAGCAATCAGCCC. This sequence encodes CASSYWGGGSNQP. The CDR3 as a whole reads CASSYWGGGSNQPQHF.

This clone showed up just a few times. The read ends 3 residues before the CDR3 terminus; that terminus is restored from the germline J gene. V is TRBV30 and J is TRBJ2-3; 8 bases map to TRBD2. V lost 5 bases, J lost 1 base, and 14 bases stayed unmatched. Germline V gene data show CDR1 as GTSNPN and CDR2 as SVGIG (reference sequence). The CDR3 covers 17 residues. The CDR3: CAWEAGDKPVGTDTQYF. CDR3 bases read: TGTGCCTGGGAAGCGGGGGATAAACCGGTGGGCACAGATACG.

The table lists this clone with a few counts. The missing CDR3 end, 3 residues past where the read stops, is filled in from the germline J gene. This chain links TRBV5-1 with TRBJ2-1, with 7 nucleotides matching TRBD1. CDR1 is SGHRS and CDR2 is YFSETQ in the germline V gene. The ends lost 4 bases at V and 4 bases at J; junction bases unmatched: 14. CDR3 length: 17 amino acids. The part of the CDR3 DNA that was read is TGCGCCAGCAGCCCGTCAACCCCAGGGGGTAGGTACAATGAG. Translating gives CASSPSTPGGRYNE. The whole CDR3 protein is CASSPSTPGGRYNEQFF.

This clone was counted at least ten times. Read coverage stops 3 residues before the CDR3 terminus; the germline J gene supplies the remainder. V is TRBV10-3 and J is TRBJ1-5; D gene uncertain. CDR3 length equals 13 residues. Germline V CDR1 and CDR2: ENHRY, SYGVKD. Between the trimmed V and J ends, which lost 4 bases and 6 bases, there was a span of 10 bases. CDR3 bases read: TGTGCCATCAGTGGGGCCCCCCTTCAGCCC. Translating it yields CAISGAPLQP. The complete CDR3 protein is CAISGAPLQPQHF.

This clone has just a few counts. The read ends 3 residues shy of where the CDR3 ends; the end is completed using the germline J gene. This sequence joins TRBV6-1 and TRBJ2-3; maybe TRBD1 (5 bases). The germline gives CDR1 MNHNS, CDR2 SASEGT. This CDR3 spans 14 amino acids. With 4 bases removed from V and 5 bases from J, the gap between germline ends came to 13 bases. The CDR3 bases that were read are TGTGCCAGCAGTGGGCAGGGTATTCAAGATACG. As protein: CASSGQGIQDT. The complete CDR3 protein is CASSGQGIQDTQYF.

The table lists this clone with many counts. The read terminates 3 residues ahead of where the CDR3 ends, so the germline J gene completes it. The chain has TRBV7-9 and TRBJ1-2; no reliable D call. This CDR3 is built from 10 residues. Deletions cut 10 bases from V and 4 bases from J, with 7 bases between. Germline CDR1 SEHNR, CDR2 FQNEAQ (reference sequence). The sequenced part of the CDR3 DNA is TGTGCCATCACTGCCTATGGC. This encodes CAITAYG. The CDR3 as a whole reads CAITAYGYTF.

This clone was seen a handful of times. From the germline J gene comes the end of the CDR3, since the read stops 3 residues before it. The genes are TRBV6-2 or TRBV6-3 and TRBJ2-3; 9 bases map to TRBD2. Germline CDR1 is MNHEY and CDR2 is SVGEGT. The CDR3 extends over 16 amino acids. The trim removed 2 bases at V and 4 bases at J, leaving 7 bases unmatched. Partial CDR3 DNA: TGTGCCAGCAGTTACGGCGGGGGGGCCATCGCAGATACG. Translation: CASSYGGGAIADT. The entire CDR3 sequence reads CASSYGGGAIADTQYF.

At least ten counts were recorded for this clone. The read falls 3 residues short of the CDR3 end, and the missing part is taken from the germline J gene. This chain connects TRBV5-1 to TRBJ1-2, with D tentatively TRBD1 (6 bases). V dropped 1 base and J dropped 3 bases, with 16 bases sitting between them. Germline CDR1 is SGHRS and CDR2 is YFSETQ. The CDR3 is 16 amino acids. The CDR3 bases that were read are TGCGCCAGCAGCTTGAGGTTCGGGGGGCCAGACTATGGC. This translates into CASSLRFGGPDYG. The entire CDR3 protein reads CASSLRFGGPDYGYTF.

This clone showed up many times. Coverage ceases 3 residues before the CDR3 finishes, and the germline J gene fills in the end. This chain links TRBV29-1 with TRBJ1-1; D gene uncertain. Trimming left V 4 bases short and J 1 base short, with 13 bases between. This CDR3 contains 14 residues. Germline V gene sequence: CDR1 SQVTM, CDR2 ANQGSEA. The CDR3: CSVAFYPENTEAFF. CDR3 DNA, as far as it was read: TGCAGCGTTGCCTTTTACCCAGAGAACACTGAA.

The sample holds a few counts of this clone. The DNA ends 3 residues before the CDR3 does, and the rest of the CDR3 is filled in from the germline J gene. This rearrangement joins TRBV5-6 to TRBJ1-5; D is unresolved. The CDR3 loop spans 14 amino acids. Germline V lookup: CDR1 SGHDT, CDR2 YYEEEE. Trimming stripped 0 bases from V and 4 bases from J, with 8 bases between. CDR3 region: CASSLARLNQPQHF. The sequenced CDR3 bases are TGTGCCAGCAGCTTGGCGCGGTTGAATCAGCCC.

This clone was observed a handful of times. The sequence runs out 3 residues before the end of the CDR3; the remainder is reconstructed from the germline J gene. The rearrangement uses TRBV7-9 and TRBJ2-1, with 10 bases matching TRBD1. J gave up 9 bases and V 5 bases, and 7 bases lay outside the gene matches. Germline V gene data show CDR1 as SEHNR and CDR2 as FQNEAQ (reference sequence). The CDR3 runs 14 residues. The CDR3 protein is CASSVTGTGVEQFF. The part of the CDR3 DNA that was read is TGTGCCAGCAGCGTTACCGGGACAGGGGTTGAG. The complete variable domain, with remaining parts taken from reference TRBV7-9 and TRBJ2-1, reads DTGVSQNPRHKITKRGQNVTFRCDPISEHNRLYWYRQTLGQGPEFLTYFQNEAQLEKSRLLSDRFSAERPKGSFSTLEIQRTEQGDSAMYLCASSVTGTGVEQFFGPGTRLTVL.

This clone has ten or more counts. Sequencing ends 3 residues short of the CDR3 end; the germline J gene provides the rest. The chain carries TRBV12-3 or TRBV12-4 and TRBJ1-2; the match to TRBD1 covers 7 bases. The CDR3 has 15 amino acids. Losses at the gene ends were 5 bases for V and 2 bases for J; bases not matched to a gene: 8. Partial CDR3 DNA: TGTGCCAGCAGTACCCTGGGACAGCGAAACTATGGC. Encoded protein: CASSTLGQRNYG. From start to end, the CDR3 is CASSTLGQRNYGYTF.

At least ten counts were recorded for this clone. Read data end 3 residues before the CDR3 end; the end is taken from the germline J gene. The V and J genes are TRBV20-1 and TRBJ2-7; 9 nucleotides match TRBD2. There are 15 residues in the CDR3. Trimming took 0 bases from V and 3 from J; bases not matched to a gene: 6. The germline V gene has CDR1 DFQATT and CDR2 SNEGSKA (reference sequence). This CDR3 is CSARDLASGDYEQYF. The part of the CDR3 DNA that was read is TGCAGTGCTAGAGATTTGGCTAGCGGGGACTACGAG.

This clone occurred many times. With the read ending 3 residues before the CDR3 end, the germline J gene is used to fill in that end. This chain uses TRBV19 with TRBJ1-6, with a tentative D call TRBD1 (6 bases). V shed 5 bases and J shed 7 bases, with 21 bases lying between them. The CDR3 extends over 17 amino acids. Germline values: CDR1 LNHDA, CDR2 SQIVND (reference sequence). Partial CDR3 DNA: TGTGCCAGTAGTGAGAGGGCGAGGTGGACAGCGAATTCACCC. Translation: CASSERARWTANSP. The entire CDR3 reads CASSERARWTANSPLHF.